This T cell receptor (beta chain) is drawn from a study of beta chain features in type 1 diabetes. Study outcomes and limitations: It was not settled here whether HLA type affects TCRB rearrangement. Over-representation of high TCR-expressing cells was a possible consequence of cDNA sequencing. It was among patients, rather than healthy donors, that naive, central memory and Treg TCRB repertoires appeared more similar. Among patients with Type 1 diabetes, TCRB CDR3s were moderately but significantly shorter in every one of the four CD4+ subsets.

The CDR3 is made up of 14 amino acids. Trimming shortened V by 4 bases and J by 6 bases, and 13 bases separated the two germline ends. Germline V gene lookup returns CDR1 SGHTA and CDR2 FQGNSA. Using CD45RO/CCR7/CD25/CD127/CD95/CD27, CD4+ naive, central memory, regulatory and stem cell-like memory cells were sorted. Expressed TCRB transcripts were sequenced because the entire RNA isolate underwent reverse transcription. Method: immunoSEQ multiplex PCR; TCRdb's copy keeps in-frame clones and lacks some. The table shows about 260,000 clones, with about a fifth occurring only once. Worth noting for this clone: Its antigen is unidentified.

The origin of this receptor is a woman aged 40 to 55 with type 1 diabetes. The specimen sequenced was naive CD4+ T cells from blood. This chain joins TRBV7-2 and TRBJ2-1; no reliable D call. In nucleotides, the CDR3 is TGTGCCAGCAGCTCCTTGACTTCTTTCAATGAGCAGTTCTTC. Translated: CASSSLTSFNEQFF.